A single sample gave rise to the 30 T cell receptor beta chains below, sequenced in a study of PD-L1 blockade in urothelial cancer. The time point was: pretreatment peripheral blood. The table came from immunoSEQ multiplex PCR; TCRdb's copy has only in-frame clones and leaves some out. This sample has about 52,000 clones, with more than 80% found just once. The sample in question was PBMCs, obtained around atezolizumab (anti-PD-L1) treatment. These receptors all come from a man aged 45-60 years with urothelial cancer.

J is TRBJ2-1 and V is TRBV2, with D perhaps matching TRBD2 (6 bases). CDR1 is SNHLY, CDR2 FYNNEI, per germline. This CDR3 is 15 amino acids long. The V gene lost 4 bases and the J gene lost 2 bases, with 12 bases spanning the gap. CDR3: CASSVGGNAYNEQFF. The CDR3 DNA follows: TGTGCCAGCAGTGTTGGGGGGAATGCCTACAATGAGCAGTTCTTC.

V and J are TRBV30 and TRBJ1-2, with 9 positions matching TRBD1. The germline gives CDR1 GTSNPN, CDR2 SVGIG (reference sequence). The V segment lost 3 bases and the J segment 3 bases; nucleotides outside the gene matches: 2. The CDR3 sequence is 13 residues long. In nucleotides, the CDR3 is TGTGCCTGGAGGGACAGGGGATACTATGGCTACACCTTC. The encoded protein is CAWRDRGYYGYTF.

The chain recombines TRBV7-6 with TRBJ2-1, with 9 bases aligning to TRBD2. This CDR3 region has 15 residues. Germline loops: CDR1 SGHVS, CDR2 FNYEAQ. V lost 4 bases to trimming and J lost 6 bases; unmatched junction nucleotides: 7. The CDR3 here is CASSWGSGRSNEQFF. The CDR3 DNA sequence: TGTGCCAGCAGCTGGGGAAGCGGGAGGAGCAATGAGCAGTTCTTC.

In DNA, the CDR3 is TGTGCCAGCAGTTACACACCAGCGGACGCGACAGATACGCAGTATTTT. The encoded protein is CASSYTPADATDTQYF. The genes are TRBV28 and TRBJ2-3, with D perhaps TRBD2 (5 bases). The CDR3 length is 16 residues. Germline V gene lookup returns CDR1 MDHEN and CDR2 SYDVKM. V lost 4 bases and J 3 bases, leaving 17 bases between the germline ends.

V is TRBV20-1 and J is TRBJ2-3; D remains ambiguous. Trimming stripped 6 bases from V and 6 bases from J, with 7 bases between. Germline V CDR1 and CDR2: DFQATT, SNEGSKA (reference sequence). This CDR3 contains 10 residues. CDR3 sequence reads: CSATTDTQYF. CDR3 sequence (DNA): TGCAGTGCCACTACGGATACGCAGTATTTT.

The chain has TRBV11-2 and TRBJ2-7; a possible D gene is TRBD2 (6 bases). CDR1 and CDR2 (germline): SGHAT, FQNNGV. The CDR3 spans 13 residues. V was shortened by 5 bases and J by 7 bases, with 15 bases between the two germline ends. The CDR3: CASSEQGLEEQYF. CDR3 nucleotides: TGTGCCAGCAGCGAGCAGGGACTGGAAGAGCAGTACTTC.

The CDR3 here is CASSFATGELFF. The CDR3 DNA follows: TGCGCCAGCAGCTTTGCGACCGGGGAGCTGTTTTTT. The rearrangement links TRBV5-1 to TRBJ2-2; D is unclear. There are 12 residues in the CDR3. CDR1 SGHRS and CDR2 YFSETQ come from the germline V gene. The V and J ends lost 2 bases and 5 bases respectively, with 4 bases between them.

The rearrangement joins TRBV2 to TRBJ2-7; tentative D call: TRBD2 (5 bases). V lost 7 bases and J 3 bases, leaving 22 bases between the germline ends. This CDR3 comprises 16 residues. From germline, CDR1 is SNHLY and CDR2 FYNNEI. The CDR3 sequence is CASTKGLRGSDYEQYF. CDR3 nucleotide sequence: TGTGCCAGCACAAAAGGACTCCGTGGATCTGACTACGAGCAGTACTTC.

J is TRBJ2-7 and V is TRBV7-9; 9 bases fit TRBD1. Germline trimming cut 1 base from V and 4 bases from J; bases unmatched to any gene: 8. From germline, CDR1 is SEHNR and CDR2 FQNEAQ (reference sequence). The CDR3 totals 16 residues. The CDR3 spells CASSLGPQGASYEQYF. CDR3 sequence (DNA): TGTGCCAGCAGCTTAGGGCCACAGGGGGCGTCATACGAGCAGTACTTC. The whole variable domain, remainder taken from reference TRBV7-9 and TRBJ2-7, is DTGVSQNPRHKITKRGQNVTFRCDPISEHNRLYWYRQTLGQGPEFLTYFQNEAQLEKSRLLSDRFSAERPKGSFSTLEIQRTEQGDSAMYLCASSLGPQGASYEQYFGPGTRLTVT.

The V call is TRBV19, the J call TRBJ2-6; a weak D match, TRBD1 (6 bases). The CDR3 runs 22 residues. Deletions cut 10 bases from V and 2 bases from J, with 36 bases between. From germline, CDR1 is LNHDA and CDR2 SQIVND (reference sequence). The chain's CDR3 is CAISSRQGHPTSTPPGANVLTF. CDR3 in DNA: TGTGCCATTTCCTCCCGGCAGGGACATCCAACGAGCACCCCTCCTGGGGCCAACGTCCTGACTTTC.

The J gene is TRBJ2-1, the V gene TRBV5-1; 9 nucleotides align to TRBD2. The CDR3 covers 18 residues. Germline lookup yields CDR1 SGHRS and CDR2 YFSETQ. With 2 bases clipped from V and 4 bases from J, the junction kept 13 bases outside the gene matches. CDR3 sequence reads: CASSFSREAGGGYNEQFF. The DNA for the CDR3 is TGCGCCAGCAGCTTCTCCCGGGAAGCGGGAGGCGGATACAATGAGCAGTTCTTC.

Only a few counts were recorded for this clone. The chain uses TRBV11-2 and TRBJ1-1; D is perhaps TRBD1 (5 bases). V was cut by 5 bases and J by 0 bases, with 13 bases left in between. The CDR3 spans 15 residues. Germline V CDR1 and CDR2: SGHAT, FQNNGV. The CDR3: CASSPRQSMNTEAFF. CDR3 DNA: TGTGCCAGCAGCCCGCGACAGAGCATGAACACTGAAGCTTTCTTT. Full variable domain (outside the CDR3, taken from reference TRBV11-2 and TRBJ1-1): EAGVAQSPRYKIIEKRQSVAFWCNPISGHATLYWYQQILGQGPKLLIQFQNNGVVDDSQLPKDRFSAERLKGVDSTLKIQPAKLEDSAVYLCASSPRQSMNTEAFFGQGTRLTVV.

The chain links TRBV7-2 to TRBJ1-5, with 9 positions matching TRBD1. In germline, CDR1 is SGHTA, CDR2 FQGNSA. With V trimmed by 5 bases and J by 3 bases, 5 bases remained unmatched. CDR3 length: 15 residues. The CDR3 here is CASSPRTGVNQPQHF. The CDR3 DNA is TGTGCCAGCAGCCCCCGGACAGGGGTCAATCAGCCCCAGCATTTT.

The V call is TRBV11-2, the J call TRBJ1-4, with D possibly being TRBD1 (6 bases). Trimming took off 8 bases at V and 8 bases at J, with 21 bases between the two ends. CDR3 size: 15 residues. CDR1 and CDR2 from the germline V gene are SGHAT and FQNNGV. The CDR3 DNA sequence: TGTGCCAGCGGGAGTGGATTGGGGGGGCGGGAAAAACTGTTTTTT. Amino acids: CASGSGLGGREKLFF.

The chain employs TRBV10-3 and TRBJ1-1; weak D call: TRBD1 (5 bases). CDR1 is ENHRY, CDR2 SYGVKD, per germline. V lost 11 bases to trimming and J lost 10 bases, with 20 bases between them. The length of the CDR3 is 12 residues. The CDR3 is CAALAGNGVAFF. CDR3 DNA sequence: TGTGCCGCCTTGGCAGGGAATGGAGTAGCTTTCTTT.

CDR3 sequence (DNA): TGTGCCAGCAGCTTGCCCGGGACAGGGGCCCGGTACGAGCAGTACTTC. Its protein is CASSLPGTGARYEQYF. The V gene is TRBV5-4, the J gene TRBJ2-7; 10 positions agree with TRBD1. Germline V gives CDR1 SGHNT, CDR2 YYREEE (reference sequence). The CDR3 loop spans 16 amino acids. Unmatched junction bases numbered 8, after V lost 1 base and J lost 4 bases. Full variable domain (outside the CDR3, taken from reference TRBV5-4 and TRBJ2-7): ETGVTQSPTHLIKTRGQQVTLRCSSQSGHNTVSWYQQALGQGPQFIFQYYREEENGRGNFPPRFSGLQFPNYSSELNVNALELDDSALYLCASSLPGTGARYEQYFGPGTRLTVT.

A single count supports this clone. This chain connects TRBV6-4 to TRBJ2-1; tentatively, D is TRBD2 (6 bases). The V and J ends lost 0 bases and 0 bases respectively, with 9 bases between them. Germline CDR1 reads MRHNA; CDR2 reads SNTAGT. The CDR3 is 16 residues long. The DNA for the CDR3 is TGTGCCAGCAGTGACTCTAGCGGAAGCTCCTACAATGAGCAGTTCTTC. Translated, it gives CASSDSSGSSYNEQFF.

The chain uses TRBV2 and TRBJ2-7; D ambiguous. The CDR3 covers 16 residues. Germline CDR1 and CDR2: SNHLY and FYNNEI. V gave up 2 bases and J gave up 0 bases, with 14 bases separating them. This CDR3 reads CASSETQKQSSYEQYF. CDR3 nucleotides: TGTGCCAGCAGTGAAACCCAAAAACAGAGCTCCTACGAGCAGTACTTC. Combining the CDR3 with reference TRBV2 and TRBJ2-7 gives the whole variable domain EPEVTQTPSHQVTQMGQEVILRCVPISNHLYFYWYRQILGQKVEFLVSFYNNEISEKSEIFDDQFSVERPDGSNFTLKIRSTKLEDSAMYFCASSETQKQSSYEQYFGPGTRLTVT.

The chain links TRBV30 to TRBJ2-1; 13 bases are a match to TRBD2. The CDR3 contains 16 residues. V was pared by 2 bases and J by 7 bases, with 8 bases of the junction left unmatched. CDR1 is GTSNPN and CDR2 is SVGIG in the germline V gene (reference sequence). Here the CDR3 DNA reads TGTGCCTGGAGTCCAGGACTAGCGGGAGTAGGGAATGAGCAGTTCTTC. This codes for CAWSPGLAGVGNEQFF. The full variable domain, completed using reference TRBV30 and TRBJ2-1, is SQTIHQWPATLVQPVGSPLSLECTVEGTSNPNLYWYRQAAGRGLQLLFYSVGIGQISSEVPQNLSASRPQDRQFILSSKKLLLSDSGFYLCAWSPGLAGVGNEQFFGPGTRLTVL.

The chain joins TRBV9 to TRBJ2-2; 7 nucleotides align to TRBD1. Germline V gene sequence: CDR1 SGDLS, CDR2 YYNGEE. V shed 1 base and J 4 bases; nucleotides not matched to a gene: 4. CDR3 length equals 15 residues. CDR3 DNA: TGTGCCAGCAGCGTAACAGGGGCGGGCACCGGGGAGCTGTTTTTT. This gives the protein CASSVTGAGTGELFF.

This chain uses TRBV5-5 with TRBJ2-7, with 8 bases fitting TRBD2. The CDR3 covers 15 residues. The germline V gene has CDR1 SGHKS and CDR2 YYEKEE (reference sequence). The V and J ends lost 0 bases and 2 bases, in that order; junction bases with no gene match: 4. This chain's CDR3 is CASSLDAGGAYEQYF. The CDR3 DNA reads TGTGCCAGCAGCTTGGACGCCGGGGGGGCCTACGAGCAGTACTTC.

V gene TRBV10-3 combines with J gene TRBJ2-3; 15 positions agree with TRBD2. Germline V lookup: CDR1 ENHRY, CDR2 SYGVKD. The CDR3 loop spans 23 amino acids. The V and J ends lost 8 bases and 5 bases, in that order; junction bases with no gene match: 29. The DNA of the CDR3 is TGTGCCATCGGGAGACCGGACAGCATCCACTCTAAAACGGGACTAGCGGGGGGAGATACGCAGTATTTT. It specifies CAIGRPDSIHSKTGLAGGDTQYF.

The chain is built from TRBV5-6 and TRBJ2-3, with 7 bases matching TRBD1. Germline assignment: CDR1 SGHDT and CDR2 YYEEEE. V trimming: 2 bases; J trimming: 6 bases; junction bases outside the gene matches: 9. The CDR3 covers 15 residues. CDR3 in DNA: TGTGCCAGCAGCTTCTCCAGGGGGTACGGGGATACGCAGTATTTT. This sequence encodes CASSFSRGYGDTQYF.

This rearrangement joins TRBV5-5 to TRBJ2-3; D not resolved. Germline loops: CDR1 SGHKS, CDR2 YYEKEE (reference sequence). Between the trimmed V and J ends, which lost 5 bases and 2 bases, there was a span of 3 bases. CDR3 size: 11 residues. The CDR3 spells CASRLTDTQYF. DNA for the CDR3: TGTGCCAGCAGACTCACAGATACGCAGTATTTT.

This chain uses TRBV18 with TRBJ2-1, with D perhaps matching TRBD1 (5 bases). Germline loops: CDR1 KGHSH, CDR2 LQKENI. Trimming removed 1 base at V and 2 bases at J, with 12 bases between. The CDR3 has 16 residues. Here the CDR3 reads CASSPLPLGAYNEQFF. For the CDR3, the DNA is TGTGCCAGCTCACCACTCCCCCTAGGGGCCTACAATGAGCAGTTCTTC.

The chain recombines TRBV30 with TRBJ2-5; no clear D gene. The CDR3 loop spans 17 amino acids. The germline V gene has CDR1 GTSNPN and CDR2 SVGIG (reference sequence). Trimming cost V 2 bases and J 5 bases, with 24 bases left between them. The CDR3 reads CAWSHSELRPPWETQYF. In DNA form, the CDR3 reads TGTGCCTGGAGTCATTCGGAGTTGCGGCCCCCGTGGGAGACCCAGTACTTC. Looking up the rest from reference TRBV30 and TRBJ2-5 gives the full variable domain: SQTIHQWPATLVQPVGSPLSLECTVEGTSNPNLYWYRQAAGRGLQLLFYSVGIGQISSEVPQNLSASRPQDRQFILSSKKLLLSDSGFYLCAWSHSELRPPWETQYFGPGTRLLVL.

The rearrangement uses TRBV6-1 and TRBJ1-1; D perhaps matches TRBD1 (6 bases). The CDR3 contains 14 residues. The V and J ends lost 5 bases and 3 bases respectively, with 13 bases between them. In germline, CDR1 is MNHNS, CDR2 SASEGT. The CDR3 loop reads CASSTGTAYTEAFF. In nucleotides, the CDR3 is TGTGCCAGCAGTACAGGGACGGCTTACACTGAAGCTTTCTTT.

This chain links TRBV28 with TRBJ2-3; the match to TRBD1 covers 8 bases. Germline CDR1 and CDR2: MDHEN and SYDVKM. J was trimmed by 5 bases and V by 6 bases; bases with no gene match: 10. The CDR3 is 15 amino acids. In DNA form, the CDR3 reads TGTGCCAGCAGGGACAGGGTGATAGTAGGAGATACGCAGTATTTT. Translated: CASRDRVIVGDTQYF.

About this clone: Other DNA sequences in this sample translate to the same CDR3. The rearrangement joins TRBV29-1 to TRBJ2-3; 9 positions agree with TRBD2. Germline-derived CDR1 and CDR2 are SQVTM and ANQGSEA. This CDR3 comprises 15 residues. Germline trimming cut 2 bases from V and 5 bases from J; bases unmatched to any gene: 8. The CDR3 sequence: CSVESLAGRGDTQYF. DNA for the CDR3: TGCAGCGTTGAATCCCTAGCGGGGCGGGGAGATACGCAGTATTTT.

This clone was counted only a few times. The gene calls are TRBV30 and TRBJ1-1; the D is unclear. Germline loops: CDR1 GTSNPN, CDR2 SVGIG (reference sequence). The CDR3 covers 10 residues. The CDR3 sequence is CASGSTEAFF. CDR3 sequence (DNA): TGTGCGTCGGGAAGCACTGAAGCTTTCTTT.